Described below is a single T cell receptor (beta chain) sequence and its context. The antigen is unknown. These data belong to a study of radiotherapy plus CTLA-4 blockade in lung cancer. Study-level background: The study recorded objective responses in roughly 20% of patients and disease control in 31%.

Produced via immunoSEQ multiplex PCR; TCRdb's table is partial and in-frame only. The sample lists tens of thousands of clones; about 79% were seen once. General study points: Early clonal dynamics of blood T cells, together with interferon-beta, were reported as the best response predictor. Some TCR clones had been derived from tumors. These clones expanded in peripheral blood after radiotherapy plus ipilimumab.

The clonotype comes from a human donor with non-small cell lung cancer who had a partial response to radiotherapy plus ipilimumab. Some clones in this sample may be carry-over from other donors' samples. Source: peripheral blood, taken from a patient treated with radiotherapy plus ipilimumab.

The CDR3 region is CASSADRRASGGADEQFF. The CDR3 nucleotides are TGTGCCAGCAGCGCCGACCGTAGGGCTAGCGGGGGGGCGGATGAGCAGTTCTTC. The rearrangement joins TRBV9 to TRBJ2-1, with 12 bases matching TRBD2. The germline gives CDR1 SGDLS, CDR2 YYNGEE. This CDR3 has 18 residues. Trimming at V came to 3 bases and at J to 8 bases, leaving 15 bases not matched to a gene. The complete variable domain, with remaining parts taken from reference TRBV9 and TRBJ2-1, reads DSGVTQTPKHLITATGQRVTLRCSPRSGDLSVYWYQQSLDQGLQFLIQYYNGEERAKGNILERFSAQQFPDLHSELNLSSLELGDSALYFCASSADRRASGGADEQFFGPGTRLTVL.